Shown below are 25 T cell receptor beta chains from a single sample sequenced in a study of T cells after yellow fever vaccination. TCRdb itself ran the 5' RACE reads through MiXCR, one entry per CDR3 protein. The sample lists around 340,000 distinct CDR3 sequences, 12% occurring once. The source was CD4+ T cells sorted from PBMCs, collected 15 days after the yellow fever booster vaccination. All receptors derive from a man between 18 and 29 years old who received the YFV17D yellow fever vaccine.

CDR3 nucleotide sequence: TGTGCCAGCAGCTTGGGGGGACAAAACTATGGCTACACCTTC. Protein product: CASSLGGQNYGYTF. This chain links TRBV7-2 with TRBJ1-2; D perhaps matches TRBD1 (6 bases). Deletions cut 3 bases from V and 2 bases from J, with 10 bases between. CDR1 and CDR2 from the germline V gene are SGHTA and FQGNSA. This CDR3 comprises 14 residues. The entire variable domain, with the rest obtained from reference TRBV7-2 and TRBJ1-2, is as follows: GAGVSQSPSNKVTEKGKDVELRCDPISGHTALYWYRQSLGQGLEFLIYFQGNSAPDKSGLPSDRFSAERTGGSVSTLTIQRTQQEDSAVYLCASSLGGQNYGYTFGSGTRLTVV.

The chain carries TRBV10-3 and TRBJ2-7, with TRBD2 as a possible D gene (6 bases). This CDR3 is built from 13 residues. V lost 4 bases, J lost 2 bases, and 9 bases lay in between. Germline-derived CDR1 and CDR2 are ENHRY and SYGVKD. CDR3 coding DNA: TGTGCCATCAGTGCGGGGGATCCCTACGAGCAGTACGTC. The encoded protein is CAISAGDPYEQYV.

This clonotype has only a few counts. The chain joins TRBV5-1 to TRBJ1-1; D may be TRBD1 (6 bases). The germline CDR1 and CDR2 sequences are SGHRS and YFSETQ. Trimming removed 4 bases at V and 1 base at J, with 17 bases between. This CDR3 contains 16 residues. The CDR3 DNA follows: TGCGCCAGCAGCATAGATCACAGGGCGCGGAACACTGAAGCTTTCTTT. It encodes CASSIDHRARNTEAFF. The full variable domain, in which reference TRBV5-1 and TRBJ1-1 provide the parts outside the CDR3, is KAGVTQTPRYLIKTRGQQVTLSCSPISGHRSVSWYQQTPGQGLQFLFEYFSETQRNKGNFPGRFSGRQFSNSRSEMNVSTLELGDSALYLCASSIDHRARNTEAFFGQGTRLTVV.

This clonotype was counted only a few times. The V call is TRBV4-2, the J call TRBJ2-7; D is unclear. Per the germline V gene, CDR1 is LGHNA and CDR2 is YNFKEQ. The CDR3 length is 13 residues. V lost 4 bases and J 5 bases, leaving 12 bases between the germline ends. CDR3 protein: CASSPQHGDEQYV. In DNA form, the CDR3 reads TGTGCCAGCAGCCCCCAGCATGGGGACGAGCAGTACGTC.

The chain recombines TRBV7-9 with TRBJ1-3, with D hard to call. Trimming stripped 5 bases from V and 7 bases from J, with 12 bases between. The CDR3 is 13 residues long. Germline V gene lookup returns CDR1 SEHNR and CDR2 FQNEAQ (reference sequence). The CDR3 DNA reads as TGTGCCAGCAGCCGCGACCACCGGAACACCATATATTTT. This translates into CASSRDHRNTIYF.

The chain uses TRBV30 and TRBJ1-5, with TRBD1 identical over 8 bases. V gave up 1 base and J gave up 2 bases; unmatched junction bases: 10. This CDR3 contains 17 residues. Germline CDR1 reads GTSNPN; CDR2 reads SVGIG (reference sequence). CDR3 nucleotide sequence: TGTGCCTGGAGTGGGGACAGGTGGTCTGGGGGCAATCAGCCCCAGCATTTT. It encodes CAWSGDRWSGGNQPQHF.

The J gene is TRBJ1-5, the V gene TRBV6-6, with 8 bases aligning to TRBD1. CDR1 is MNHNY and CDR2 is SVGAGI in the germline V gene (reference sequence). The CDR3 contains 17 residues. V lost 6 bases and J lost 1; bases outside the gene matches: 11. DNA for the CDR3: TGTGCCAGCAGGTCCTGGACAGGGCTCGGGAGCAATCAGCCCCAGCATTTT. Encoded protein: CASRSWTGLGSNQPQHF.

The V gene is TRBV6-5, the J gene TRBJ1-1; D perhaps matches TRBD1 (5 bases). The CDR3 loop spans 15 amino acids. V lost 3 bases and J lost 1, with 12 bases in between. Germline V gene sequence: CDR1 MNHEY, CDR2 SVGAGI. The CDR3 nucleotides read TGTGCCAGCAGTTATGGGGCGTATAAGAACACTGAAGCTTTCTTT. Its protein product is CASSYGAYKNTEAFF.

The rearrangement links TRBV7-3 to TRBJ2-7; D remains ambiguous. The V end lost 0 bases, the J end lost 5 bases, and 8 bases lay between the germline ends. The CDR3 covers 13 residues. Germline V gene sequence: CDR1 SGHTA, CDR2 FQGTGA. The DNA of the CDR3 is TGTGCCAGCAGCTTAACAGGGCGCGACGAGCAGTACTTC. Encoded protein: CASSLTGRDEQYF.

The chain employs TRBV12-3 or TRBV12-4 and TRBJ1-2; the match to TRBD1 covers 8 bases. The CDR3 has 14 amino acids. V lost 6 bases to trimming and J lost 10 bases; unmatched junction nucleotides: 13. Here the CDR3 reads CASRDRGGLLDYTF. As DNA, the CDR3 is TGTGCCAGCAGAGACAGGGGTGGGCTGTTGGACTACACCTTC.

This clonotype was observed at least ten times. The genes are TRBV6-5 and TRBJ2-3, with D perhaps matching TRBD1 (6 bases). The CDR3 totals 15 residues. V gave up 5 bases and J gave up 0 bases, with 12 bases separating them. From germline, CDR1 is MNHEY and CDR2 SVGAGI. CDR3 coding DNA: TGTGCCAGCAGTCGTGGACAGCTTAGCACAGATACGCAGTATTTT. Translated: CASSRGQLSTDTQYF.

This clonotype was counted between two and nine times. This chain links TRBV7-9 with TRBJ1-3, with D unresolved. CDR1 and CDR2 (germline): SEHNR, FQNEAQ (reference sequence). Trimming removed 5 bases at V and 0 bases at J, with 8 bases between. The CDR3 runs 14 residues. CDR3 sequence: CASSDHSSGNTIYF. The CDR3 bases are TGTGCCAGCAGCGATCACAGCTCTGGAAACACCATATATTTT. The full variable domain, completed using reference TRBV7-9 and TRBJ1-3, is DTGVSQNPRHKITKRGQNVTFRCDPISEHNRLYWYRQTLGQGPEFLTYFQNEAQLEKSRLLSDRFSAERPKGSFSTLEIQRTEQGDSAMYLCASSDHSSGNTIYFGEGSWLTVV.

The V call is TRBV7-2, the J call TRBJ2-3, with 12 bases fitting TRBD2. The CDR3 has 16 amino acids. The V segment lost 5 bases and the J segment 1 base; nucleotides outside the gene matches: 4. Germline CDR1 and CDR2: SGHTA and FQGNSA. The CDR3 is CASSPRTSGGTDTQYF. As DNA, the CDR3 is TGTGCCAGCAGCCCCCGGACTAGCGGGGGCACAGATACGCAGTATTTT.

The chain carries TRBV6-2 or TRBV6-3 and TRBJ1-1; D call uncertain. The CDR3 extends over 14 amino acids. Germline values: CDR1 MNHEY, CDR2 SVGEGT. The V and J ends lost 6 bases and 1 base respectively, with 12 bases between them. CDR3 in amino acids: CASSPHGRNTEAFF. The CDR3, as DNA: TGTGCCAGCAGCCCGCATGGAAGGAACACTGAAGCTTTCTTT.

This clonotype was recorded at least ten times. J is TRBJ2-7 and V is TRBV12-3 or TRBV12-4; D perhaps matches TRBD1 (5 bases). This CDR3 has 12 residues. V was pared by 5 bases and J by 3 bases, with 8 bases between. CDR3 amino acids: CASSLQGYEQYF. The CDR3 nucleotides read TGTGCCAGCAGTCTTCAGGGCTACGAGCAGTACTTC.

Notes on this clonotype: Since no conserved phenylalanine or tryptophan closes the CDR3, a read error is the likely cause. This chain uses TRBV24-1 with TRBJ2-4; D may be TRBD1 (6 bases). Germline values: CDR1 KGHDR, CDR2 SFDVKD. Trimming pared 4 bases from V and 8 bases from J, leaving 17 bases between. The CDR3 is 15 residues long. Written as DNA, the CDR3 is TGTGCCACCAGTGACCCCAAGGGGGTCGGGGACATTCAGTACATC. Its translation: CATSDPKGVGDIQYI.

A few counts support this clonotype. V and J are TRBV5-6 and TRBJ1-6, with 7 positions matching TRBD1. Germline V lookup: CDR1 SGHDT, CDR2 YYEEEE. The CDR3 spans 14 residues. The junction had 6 bases not matched to a gene; V was cut back by 0 bases and J by 12 bases. Here the CDR3 DNA reads TGTGCCAGCAGCTTGGGACAGGGCTGGAGACCCCTCCACTTT. Translation gives CASSLGQGWRPLHF.

V usage is TRBV4-1 and J usage is TRBJ1-2; possibly TRBD1 for D (5 bases). Between the trimmed V and J ends, which lost 4 bases and 0 bases, there was a span of 12 bases. Germline V CDR1 and CDR2: MGHRA, YSYEKL. There are 15 residues in the CDR3. Here the CDR3 reads CASSPGQTANYGYTF. As DNA, the CDR3 is TGCGCCAGCAGCCCCGGGCAGACAGCTAACTATGGCTACACCTTC.

The CDR3 sequence is CASRAGTSGEYEQYF. In DNA, the CDR3 is TGTGCCAGCAGGGCCGGGACTAGCGGGGAATACGAGCAGTACTTC. V is TRBV12-3 or TRBV12-4 and J is TRBJ2-7; 13 bases match TRBD2. J was trimmed by 4 bases and V by 6 bases; bases with no gene match: 6. This CDR3 spans 15 amino acids.

The chain uses TRBV12-3 or TRBV12-4 and TRBJ2-3; 7 bases line up with TRBD2. The trim removed 4 bases at V and 5 bases at J, leaving 3 bases unmatched. The CDR3 is made up of 13 amino acids. CDR3 sequence: CASSSTSLDTQYF. CDR3 nucleotide sequence: TGTGCCAGCAGTTCGACTAGCTTAGATACGCAGTATTTT.

The genes are TRBV7-9 and TRBJ2-1; possible D gene TRBD2, 5 bases. The V gene lost 11 bases and the J gene lost 9 bases, with 11 bases spanning the gap. This CDR3 contains 10 residues. CDR1 SEHNR and CDR2 FQNEAQ come from the germline V gene (reference sequence). This CDR3 reads CAGEGGEQFF. The CDR3 DNA follows: TGTGCCGGGGAAGGAGGTGAGCAGTTCTTC.

This clonotype turned up a few times. The chain has TRBV5-1 and TRBJ2-2, with 8 positions matching TRBD1. This CDR3 is built from 15 residues. Losses at the gene ends were 6 bases for V and 3 bases for J; bases not matched to a gene: 7. Germline assignment: CDR1 SGHRS and CDR2 YFSETQ. For the CDR3, the DNA is TGCGCCAGCACCCCAGGGGGCGCGGACACCGGGGAGCTGTTTTTT. It yields the protein CASTPGGADTGELFF.

The genes are TRBV7-2 and TRBJ2-4, with D possibly called TRBD1 or TRBD2 (5 bases each). This CDR3 region has 14 residues. V was cut by 1 base and J by 9 bases, with 13 bases left in between. CDR1 and CDR2 from the germline V gene are SGHTA and FQGNSA. The CDR3 protein is CASSLVGGPSIQYF. Here the CDR3 DNA reads TGTGCCAGCAGCTTAGTTGGGGGACCCTCCATTCAGTACTTC.

The CDR3 DNA sequence: TGCGCCAGCAGCTCGACAGTTCCCGAGACCCAGTACTTC. As protein: CASSSTVPETQYF. The chain links TRBV5-1 to TRBJ2-5, with a tentative D call TRBD1 (5 bases). Looked up from germline, CDR1 is SGHRS and CDR2 is YFSETQ. V lost 3 bases, J lost 5 bases, and 11 bases lay in between. The length of the CDR3 is 13 residues.

The V call is TRBV19, the J call TRBJ2-2, with D perhaps matching TRBD1 (6 bases). CDR3 length: 15 residues. Germline V gives CDR1 LNHDA, CDR2 SQIVND (reference sequence). With 10 bases removed from V and 0 bases from J, the gap between germline ends came to 15 bases. CDR3: CATTRQDPNTGELFF. The CDR3 coding sequence is TGTGCCACGACTCGACAGGATCCGAACACCGGGGAGCTGTTTTTT.